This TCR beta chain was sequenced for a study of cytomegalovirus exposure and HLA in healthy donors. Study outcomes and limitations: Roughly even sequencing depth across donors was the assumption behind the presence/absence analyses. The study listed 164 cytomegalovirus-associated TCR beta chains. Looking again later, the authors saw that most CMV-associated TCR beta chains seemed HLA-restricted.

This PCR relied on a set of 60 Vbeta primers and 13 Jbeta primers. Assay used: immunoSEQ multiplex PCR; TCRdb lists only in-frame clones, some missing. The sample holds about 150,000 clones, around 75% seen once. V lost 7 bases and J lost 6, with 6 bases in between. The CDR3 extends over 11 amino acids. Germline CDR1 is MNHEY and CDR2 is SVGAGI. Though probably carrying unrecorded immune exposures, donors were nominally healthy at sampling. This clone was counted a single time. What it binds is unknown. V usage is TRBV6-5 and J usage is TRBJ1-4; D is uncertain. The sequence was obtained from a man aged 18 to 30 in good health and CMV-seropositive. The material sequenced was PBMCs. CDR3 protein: CASTSDEKLFF. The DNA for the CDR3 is TGTGCCAGCACCTCTGATGAAAAACTGTTTTTT.